A single sample gave rise to the 16 T cell receptor beta chains below, sequenced in a study of somatic mutations in cytotoxic T cells in rheumatoid arthritis. The assay was immunoSEQ multiplex PCR, and TCRdb's table has in-frame clones only and misses some. This sample has some 7,800 clones, with about 85% found just once. Sequenced sample: CD8+ T cells sorted from blood. These receptors all come from a man aged 40-49 years with rheumatoid arthritis.

The chain links TRBV28 to TRBJ2-2; no definite D call. Trimming cost V 5 bases and J 2 bases, with 12 bases left between them. The CDR3 has 15 residues. The germline gives CDR1 MDHEN, CDR2 SYDVKM. CDR3 loop: CASSPWAGNTGELFF. Written as DNA, the CDR3 is TGTGCCAGCAGTCCCTGGGCCGGTAACACCGGGGAGCTGTTTTTT.

The rearrangement uses TRBV9 and TRBJ2-1; D unclear. Germline V CDR1 and CDR2: SGDLS, YYNGEE. The CDR3 is made up of 13 amino acids. Trimming stripped 0 bases from V and 5 bases from J, with 6 bases between. CDR3 protein: CASSVGADNEQFF. DNA for the CDR3: TGTGCCAGCAGCGTAGGGGCAGACAATGAGCAGTTCTTC. Together with reference TRBV9 and TRBJ2-1, the CDR3 gives the full variable domain: DSGVTQTPKHLITATGQRVTLRCSPRSGDLSVYWYQQSLDQGLQFLIQYYNGEERAKGNILERFSAQQFPDLHSELNLSSLELGDSALYFCASSVGADNEQFFGPGTRLTVL.

The chain uses TRBV13 and TRBJ2-7, with D tentatively TRBD1 (6 bases). In germline, CDR1 is PRHDT, CDR2 FYEKMQ (reference sequence). V lost 6 bases, J lost 0 bases, and 12 bases lay in between. This CDR3 has 14 residues. Here the CDR3 reads CASRTTGSSYEQYF. CDR3 coding DNA: TGTGCCAGCAGAACCACAGGGAGCTCCTACGAGCAGTACTTC.

This rearrangement joins TRBV19 to TRBJ1-2; D is unresolved. V lost 1 base and J 0 bases, leaving 6 bases between the germline ends. This CDR3 is built from 14 residues. The germline gives CDR1 LNHDA, CDR2 SQIVND (reference sequence). The CDR3 protein is CASSIAGANYGYTF. CDR3 in DNA: TGTGCCAGTAGTATAGCTGGAGCTAACTATGGCTACACCTTC.

A single count supports this clone. The genes are TRBV13 and TRBJ2-6; D may be TRBD1 (5 bases). The germline V gene has CDR1 PRHDT and CDR2 FYEKMQ (reference sequence). CDR3 length: 14 residues. Trimming left V 3 bases short and J 9 bases short, with 12 bases between. CDR3 amino acids: CASSLFGQGNVLTF. The CDR3 DNA follows: TGTGCCAGCAGCTTGTTTGGGCAGGGCAACGTCCTGACTTTC.

This chain connects TRBV27 to TRBJ2-3; D gene unclear. Germline lookup yields CDR1 MNHEY and CDR2 SMNVEV (reference sequence). V was shortened by 0 bases and J by 1 base, with 5 bases between the two germline ends. The CDR3 has 14 amino acids. The chain's CDR3 is CASSLSAGTDTQYF. The CDR3 DNA reads as TGTGCCAGCAGTTTATCGGCGGGCACAGATACGCAGTATTTT.

The gene calls are TRBV29-1 and TRBJ2-5, with D possibly being TRBD2 (6 bases). Germline values: CDR1 SQVTM, CDR2 ANQGSEA. The CDR3 is 13 residues long. The V and J ends lost 3 bases and 1 base respectively, with 9 bases between them. For the CDR3, the DNA is TGCAGCGTTGACGGGCGGGGCCAAGAGACCCAGTACTTC. This codes for CSVDGRGQETQYF.

This sequence joins TRBV28 and TRBJ2-7; possible D gene TRBD2, 5 bases. V lost 3 bases to trimming and J lost 0 bases, with 6 bases between them. CDR1 MDHEN and CDR2 SYDVKM come from the germline V gene. This CDR3 has 13 amino acids. CDR3 DNA sequence: TGTGCCAGCAGTTTGGGAGCCTCCTACGAGCAGTACGTC. This sequence encodes CASSLGASYEQYV.

This clone was recorded once. The chain carries TRBV9 and TRBJ2-5; D may be TRBD1 (6 bases). Germline V gene sequence: CDR1 SGDLS, CDR2 YYNGEE. This CDR3 spans 13 amino acids. The germline V and J ends were trimmed by 4 bases and 0 bases, with 7 bases remaining between them. The CDR3 sequence: CASSTGNQETQYF. CDR3 nucleotide sequence: TGTGCCAGCAGCACAGGGAACCAAGAGACCCAGTACTTC.

This clone was found once. The J gene is TRBJ2-7, the V gene TRBV7-9, with 10 bases matching TRBD1. Germline values: CDR1 SEHNR, CDR2 FQNEAQ (reference sequence). The CDR3 loop spans 15 amino acids. J gave up 6 bases and V 4 bases, and 9 bases lay outside the gene matches. In DNA form, the CDR3 reads TGTGCCAGCAGCTATTGGACAGGGGGTGAAGGCGAGCAGTACTTC. Translating gives CASSYWTGGEGEQYF.

This clone was counted a single time. A read error may produce the germline difference seen at one junction end. Additional DNA sequences in this sample encode the identical CDR3. The chain couples TRBV6-5 to TRBJ1-6; D remains unclear. The CDR3 covers 13 residues. Germline V CDR1 and CDR2: MNHEY, SVGAGI. The DNA of the CDR3 is TGTGCCAGCAGTTATGTTGGCCATTCCCCCCTCCACTTT. It yields the protein CASSYVGHSPLHF.

This clone has just one count. This sequence joins TRBV7-3 and TRBJ2-3, with 11 bases fitting TRBD2. From germline, CDR1 is SGHTA and CDR2 FQGTGA. The CDR3 has 16 residues. J was trimmed by 0 bases and V by 5 bases; bases with no gene match: 4. As DNA, the CDR3 is TGTGCCAGCAGCCCCGGGACTAGCGGTAGCACAGATACGCAGTATTTT. This sequence encodes CASSPGTSGSTDTQYF.

The V gene is TRBV4-1, the J gene TRBJ2-5; the match to TRBD2 covers 7 bases. The CDR3 sequence is 15 residues long. Germline loops: CDR1 MGHRA, CDR2 YSYEKL. V was pared by 0 bases and J by 1 base, with 2 bases of the junction left unmatched. The CDR3 loop reads CASSQDGLGQETQYF. The CDR3 region has the DNA TGCGCCAGCAGCCAAGATGGACTAGGCCAAGAGACCCAGTACTTC.

This rearrangement joins TRBV7-9 to TRBJ2-1; TRBD2 might be the D (7 bases). CDR1 SEHNR and CDR2 FQNEAQ come from the germline V gene (reference sequence). Trimming pared 5 bases from V and 10 bases from J, leaving 24 bases between. The CDR3 covers 16 residues. As DNA, the CDR3 is TGTGCCAGCAGCCCCCTGGGGGGGGGCCTACAGAGGGAGCAGTTCTTC. Translation gives CASSPLGGGLQREQFF.

J is TRBJ2-7 and V is TRBV11-2; possibly TRBD2 for D (7 bases). The germline V gene has CDR1 SGHAT and CDR2 FQNNGV. Trimming pared 5 bases from V and 5 bases from J, leaving 25 bases between. CDR3 length equals 17 residues. The CDR3 here is CASSPRGGAGSIHEQYV. CDR3 bases: TGTGCCAGCAGCCCAAGGGGGGGGGCAGGGTCCATCCACGAGCAGTACGTC.

J is TRBJ1-5 and V is TRBV6-1, with 10 positions matching TRBD1. Per the germline V gene, CDR1 is MNHNS and CDR2 is SASEGT. The CDR3 length is 15 residues. J lost 7 bases, V lost 6 bases, and 9 bases had no gene match. The CDR3 DNA follows: TGTGCCAGCAGACCTGGACAGGGGGGGGGACAGCCCCAGCATTTT. It is translated as CASRPGQGGGQPQHF.